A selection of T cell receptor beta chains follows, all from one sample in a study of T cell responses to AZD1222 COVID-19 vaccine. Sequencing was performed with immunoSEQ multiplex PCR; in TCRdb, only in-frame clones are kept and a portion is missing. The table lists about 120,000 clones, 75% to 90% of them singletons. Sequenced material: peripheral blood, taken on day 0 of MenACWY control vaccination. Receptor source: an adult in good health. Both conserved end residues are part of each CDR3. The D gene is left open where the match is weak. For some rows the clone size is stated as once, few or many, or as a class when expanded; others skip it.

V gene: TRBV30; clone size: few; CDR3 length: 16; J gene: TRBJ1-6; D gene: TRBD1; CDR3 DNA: TGTGCCTGGAGTCCCCTTGGCAGGGGGTATAATTCACCCCTCCACTTT; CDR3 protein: CAWSPLGRGYNSPLHF
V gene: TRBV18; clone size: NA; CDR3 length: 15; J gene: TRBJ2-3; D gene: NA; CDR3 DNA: TGTGCCAGCTCACCGAGGAAGGACTACCCGTCGACGCAGTATTTT; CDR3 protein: CASSPRKDYPSTQYF
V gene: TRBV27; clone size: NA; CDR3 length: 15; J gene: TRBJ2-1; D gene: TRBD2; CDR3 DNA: TGTGCCAGCAGTTTTCGGCGGGGGGCGGGCAATGAGCAGTTCTTC; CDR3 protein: CASSFRRGAGNEQFF
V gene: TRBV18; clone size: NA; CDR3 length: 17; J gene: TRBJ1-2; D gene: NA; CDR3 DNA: TGTGCCAGCTCACCAGGGTTGGCAGGCTCTTCTGTGAATGGCTACACCTTC; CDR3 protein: CASSPGLAGSSVNGYTF
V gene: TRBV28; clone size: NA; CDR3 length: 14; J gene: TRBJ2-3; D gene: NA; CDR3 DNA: TGTGCCAGCACTTCCCCCGGGCACGGAGATACGCAGTATTTT; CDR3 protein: CASTSPGHGDTQYF
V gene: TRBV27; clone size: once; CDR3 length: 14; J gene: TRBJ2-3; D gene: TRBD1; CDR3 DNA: TGTGCCAGCAGACGGGACAGGGCAACGGATACGCAGTATTTT; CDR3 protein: CASRRDRATDTQYF
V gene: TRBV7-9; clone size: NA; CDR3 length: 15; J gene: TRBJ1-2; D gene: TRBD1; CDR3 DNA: TGTGCCAGCAGCTTAGCGAAGACAGGGAACTATGGCTACACCTTC; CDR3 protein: CASSLAKTGNYGYTF
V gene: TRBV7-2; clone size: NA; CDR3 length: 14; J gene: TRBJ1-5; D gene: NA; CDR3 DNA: TGTGCCAGCAGCTTCTCGGGACTCAATCAGCCCCAGCATTTT; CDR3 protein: CASSFSGLNQPQHF
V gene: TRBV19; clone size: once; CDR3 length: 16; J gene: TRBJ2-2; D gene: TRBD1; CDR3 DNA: TGTGCCAGTAGGAACCGGGACAGGGGGGACACCGGGGAGCTGTTTTTT; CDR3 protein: CASRNRDRGDTGELFF
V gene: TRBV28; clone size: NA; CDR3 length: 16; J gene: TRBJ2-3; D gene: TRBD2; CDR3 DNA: TGTGCCAGCAGTTCCACTAGCGGGGGTAAGACAGATACGCAGTATTTT; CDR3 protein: CASSSTSGGKTDTQYF
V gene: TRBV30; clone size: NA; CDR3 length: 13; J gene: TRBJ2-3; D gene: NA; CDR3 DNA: TGTGCCTGGAGGGGGACTAGCACAGATACGCAGTATTTT; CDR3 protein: CAWRGTSTDTQYF
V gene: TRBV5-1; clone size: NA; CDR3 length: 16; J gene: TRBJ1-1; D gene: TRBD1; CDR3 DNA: TGCGCCAGCAGCCCGTCAGGGGACAGAAAGAACACTGAAGCTTTCTTT; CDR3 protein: CASSPSGDRKNTEAFF
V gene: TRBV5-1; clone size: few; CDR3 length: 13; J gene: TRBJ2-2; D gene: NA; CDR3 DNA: TGCGCCAGCAGCTTTGGGGACACCGGGGAGCTGTTTTTT; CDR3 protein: CASSFGDTGELFF
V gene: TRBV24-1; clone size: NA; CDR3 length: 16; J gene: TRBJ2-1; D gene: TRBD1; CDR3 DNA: TGTGCCACCGTTCGTGAGGGACAGGGGGCTGGCAATGAGCAGTTCTTC; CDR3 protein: CATVREGQGAGNEQFF
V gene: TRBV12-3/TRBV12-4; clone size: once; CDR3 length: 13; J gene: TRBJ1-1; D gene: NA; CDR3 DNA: TGTGCCAGCAGCAGGTCCAGGTACACTGAAGCTTTCTTT; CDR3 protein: CASSRSRYTEAFF
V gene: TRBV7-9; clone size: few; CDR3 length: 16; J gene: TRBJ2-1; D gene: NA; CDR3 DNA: TGTGCCAGCAGCTTAGCGCCTGGACAGTACAACGATGAGCAGTTCTTC; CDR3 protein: CASSLAPGQYNDEQFF
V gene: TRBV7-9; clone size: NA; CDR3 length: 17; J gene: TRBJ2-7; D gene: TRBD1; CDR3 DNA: TGTGCCAGCAGCTTAGGGGTTGGGACAGGGGGCCGCTACGAGCAGTACTTC; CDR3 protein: CASSLGVGTGGRYEQYF
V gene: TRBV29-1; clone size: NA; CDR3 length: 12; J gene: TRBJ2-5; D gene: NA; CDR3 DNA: TGCAGCGTTGCCCCGTCCCAAGAGACCCAGTACTTC; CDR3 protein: CSVAPSQETQYF
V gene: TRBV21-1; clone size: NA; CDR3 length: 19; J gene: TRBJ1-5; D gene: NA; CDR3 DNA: TGTGCCAGCAGCAAAGGACGGACAGGACTGCATGGTAGCAATCAGCCCCAGCATTTT; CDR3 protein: CASSKGRTGLHGSNQPQHF
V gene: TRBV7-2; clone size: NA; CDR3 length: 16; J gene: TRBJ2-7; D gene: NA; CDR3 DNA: TGTGCCAGCAGCCACGGGGTAGTATTAGCGTCGAGCGAGCAGTACTTC; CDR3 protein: CASSHGVVLASSEQYF
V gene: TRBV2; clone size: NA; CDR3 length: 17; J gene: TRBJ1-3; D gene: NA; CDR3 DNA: TGTGCCAGCAGTGTTGGGGACCCGCGCTACTATGGAAACACCATATATTTT; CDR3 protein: CASSVGDPRYYGNTIYF